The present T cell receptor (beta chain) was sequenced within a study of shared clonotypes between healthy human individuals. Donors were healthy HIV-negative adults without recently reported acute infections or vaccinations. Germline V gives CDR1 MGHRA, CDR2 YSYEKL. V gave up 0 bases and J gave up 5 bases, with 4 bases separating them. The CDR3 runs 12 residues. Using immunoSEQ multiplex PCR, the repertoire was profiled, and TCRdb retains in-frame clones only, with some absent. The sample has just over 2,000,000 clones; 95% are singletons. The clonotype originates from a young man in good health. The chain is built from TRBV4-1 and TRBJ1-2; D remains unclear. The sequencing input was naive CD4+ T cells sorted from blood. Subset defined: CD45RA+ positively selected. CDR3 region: CASSQDPYGYTF. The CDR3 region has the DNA TGCGCCAGCAGCCAAGATCCTTATGGCTACACCTTC.